Below are 5 T cell receptor beta chains sequenced from a single sample in a study of tissue T cells after allogeneic stem cell transplantation. Assay: immunoSEQ multiplex PCR; the TCRdb copy retains only in-frame clones and omits some. Among about 48,000 clones listed, around 69% were seen once. Sequencing used sorted cells pooled from one or two spleens. These receptors were obtained from a pool of C57BL/6 mice in good health.

On this clone: Gene names are the mouse ones. The read comes to an end 1 residue before the CDR3 does, leaving the germline J gene to fill in the end. This chain joins TRBV13-3 and TRBJ2-3; 11 bases are a match to TRBD2. The CDR3 totals 15 residues. The germline V gene encodes CDR1 NNHDY and CDR2 SYVADS. With 3 bases clipped from V and 1 base from J, the junction kept 1 base outside the gene matches. The part of the CDR3 DNA that was read is TGTGCCAGCAGTGGGACTGGGGGGCGTGCAGAAACGCTGTAT. Protein: CASSGTGGRAETLY. The full CDR3 reads CASSGTGGRAETLYF.

Turning to this clone: The germline and genes are mouse ones. The CDR3 end is not reached by the read, which stops 1 residue before it; the germline J gene fills it in. V and J are TRBV13-2 and TRBJ1-1, with D tentatively TRBD1 (5 bases). From germline, CDR1 is NNHNN and CDR2 SYGAGS (reference sequence). Trimming took 6 bases from V and 0 from J, leaving 6 bases between them. The CDR3 sequence is 12 residues long. The part of the CDR3 DNA that was read is TGTGCCAGCGCAGGGTCAAACACAGAAGTCTTC. Protein product: CASAGSNTEVF. The full CDR3 protein is CASAGSNTEVFF.

Regarding this clone: Mouse names are used for the genes. The read is 1 residue too short to cover the CDR3 end, so that end is filled in from the germline J gene. This chain links TRBV3 with TRBJ1-2; tentative D call: TRBD1 (5 bases). Deletions cut 2 bases from V and 3 bases from J, with 7 bases between. This CDR3 has 13 amino acids. CDR1 is SNHLY and CDR2 is FYNGKV in the germline V gene (reference sequence). The part of the CDR3 DNA that was read is TGTGCCAGCAGCTTACAGGGAGACTCCGACTACACC. Its translation is CASSLQGDSDYT. The full CDR3 is CASSLQGDSDYTF. Drawing the rest from reference TRBV3 and TRBJ1-2, the complete variable domain is GPKVLQIPSHQIIDMGQMVTLNCDPVSNHLYFYWYKQILGQQMEFLVNFYNGKVMEKSKLFKDQFSVERPDGSYFTLKIQPTALEDSAVYFCASSLQGDSDYTFGSGTRLLVI.

As for this clone: Here the gene names and germline are mouse. Other DNA sequences of this sample code for an identical CDR3. The CDR3 protein is CASSLVGGQNTLYF. CDR3 DNA, as far as it was read: TGTGCAAGCAGCTTAGTTGGGGGCCAAAACACCTTGTAC. J is TRBJ2-4 and V is TRBV16; D is tentatively TRBD1 or TRBD2 (6 bases each). Coverage ceases 1 residue before the CDR3 finishes, and the germline J gene fills in the end. The CDR3 is 14 amino acids. Looked up from germline, CDR1 is SGHSA and CDR2 is FRNQAP. Trimming left V 1 base short and J 3 bases short, with 8 bases between.

On this clone: Gene names are the mouse ones. CDR3 DNA (partial): TGTGCAAGCAGCCCAACAGGTTCTGGAAATACGCTCTAT. Translated: CASSPTGSGNTLY. The full CDR3 is CASSPTGSGNTLYF. This sequence joins TRBV16 and TRBJ1-3, with a weak D call TRBD1 (5 bases). The read halts 1 residue ahead of the CDR3 end, with the missing end drawn from the germline J gene. V lost 5 bases, J lost 0 bases, and 8 bases lay in between. The CDR3 is 14 amino acids. Germline CDR1 SGHSA, CDR2 FRNQAP.